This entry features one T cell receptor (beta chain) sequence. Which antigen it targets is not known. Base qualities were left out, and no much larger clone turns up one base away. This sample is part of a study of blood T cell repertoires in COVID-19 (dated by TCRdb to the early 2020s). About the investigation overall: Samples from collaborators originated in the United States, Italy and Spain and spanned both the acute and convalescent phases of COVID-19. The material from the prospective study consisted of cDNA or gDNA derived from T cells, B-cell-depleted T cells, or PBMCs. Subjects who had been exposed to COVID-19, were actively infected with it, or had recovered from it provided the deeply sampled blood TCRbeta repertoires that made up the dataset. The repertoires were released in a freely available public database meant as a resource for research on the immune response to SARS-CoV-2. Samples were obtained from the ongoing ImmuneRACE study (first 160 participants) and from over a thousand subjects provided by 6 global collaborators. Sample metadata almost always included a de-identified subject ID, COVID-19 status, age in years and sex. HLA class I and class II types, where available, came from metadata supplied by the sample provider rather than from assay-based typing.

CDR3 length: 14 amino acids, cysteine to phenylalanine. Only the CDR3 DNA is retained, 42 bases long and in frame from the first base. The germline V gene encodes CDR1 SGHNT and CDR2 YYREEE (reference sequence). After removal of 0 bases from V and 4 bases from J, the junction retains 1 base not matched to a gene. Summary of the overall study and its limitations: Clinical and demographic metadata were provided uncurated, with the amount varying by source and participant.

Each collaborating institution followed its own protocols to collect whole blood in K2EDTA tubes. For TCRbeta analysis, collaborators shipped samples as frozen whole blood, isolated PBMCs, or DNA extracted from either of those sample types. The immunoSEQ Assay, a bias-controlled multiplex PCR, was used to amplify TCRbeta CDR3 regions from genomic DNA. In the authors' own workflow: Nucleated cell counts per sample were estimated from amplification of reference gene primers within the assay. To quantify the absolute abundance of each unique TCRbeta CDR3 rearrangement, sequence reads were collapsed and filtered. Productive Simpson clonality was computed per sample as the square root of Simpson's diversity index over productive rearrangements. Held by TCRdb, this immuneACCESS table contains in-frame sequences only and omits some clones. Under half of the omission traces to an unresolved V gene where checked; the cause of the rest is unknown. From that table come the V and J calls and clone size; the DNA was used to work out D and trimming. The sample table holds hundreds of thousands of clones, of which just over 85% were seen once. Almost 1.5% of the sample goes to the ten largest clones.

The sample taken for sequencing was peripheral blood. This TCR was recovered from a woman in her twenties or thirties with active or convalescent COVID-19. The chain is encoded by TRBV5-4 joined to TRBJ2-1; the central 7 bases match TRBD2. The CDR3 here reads CASSLGRGYNEQFF. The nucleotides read TGTGCCAGCAGCTTGGGGCGGGGGTACAATGAGCAGTTCTTC.